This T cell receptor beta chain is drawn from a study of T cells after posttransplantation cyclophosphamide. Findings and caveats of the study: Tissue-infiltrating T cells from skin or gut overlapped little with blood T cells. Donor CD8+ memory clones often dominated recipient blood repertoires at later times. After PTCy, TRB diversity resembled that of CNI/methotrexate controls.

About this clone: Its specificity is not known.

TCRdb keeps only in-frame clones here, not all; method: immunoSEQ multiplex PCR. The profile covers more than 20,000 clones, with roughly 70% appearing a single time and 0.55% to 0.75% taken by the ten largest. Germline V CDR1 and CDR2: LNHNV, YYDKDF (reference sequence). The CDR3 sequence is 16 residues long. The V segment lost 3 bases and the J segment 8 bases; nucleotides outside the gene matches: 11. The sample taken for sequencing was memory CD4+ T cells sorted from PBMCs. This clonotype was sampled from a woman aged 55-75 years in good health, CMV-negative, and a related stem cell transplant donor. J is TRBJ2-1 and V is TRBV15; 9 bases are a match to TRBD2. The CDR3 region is CATSRIRGGARDEQFF. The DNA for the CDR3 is TGTGCCACCAGCAGGATCCGCGGGGGGGCCAGGGATGAGCAGTTCTTC.